This T cell receptor beta chain was sequenced in a study of T-cell reconstitution after alpha-beta-depleted transplantation in children. General observations from the study: About two months after transplant, alpha-beta T cells reportedly came from several hundred expanded graft clones.

This CDR3 has 15 amino acids. V trimming: 6 bases; J trimming: 5 bases; junction bases outside the gene matches: 10. The germline gives CDR1 MDHEN, CDR2 SYDVKM. Worth noting for this clonotype: The antigen remains unidentified.

This sample's TCRbeta library carried unique molecular identifier barcodes. TCRdb re-derived calls from the PCR reads in MiXCR, one entry per CDR3 protein. The profile shows about 580,000 distinct CDR3 sequences, 25% to 30% of them singletons. Material: PBMCs, obtained before TCRalphabeta/CD19-depleted stem cell transplant. The V gene is TRBV28, the J gene TRBJ2-5; TRBD1 matches at 9 bases. The sequence came from a boy in the first two years of life with Wiskott-Aldrich syndrome, due to receive a stem cell transplant. The CDR3 region is CASSLGQGGSETQYF. In DNA form, the CDR3 reads TGTGCCAGCAGCCTGGGACAGGGCGGTTCGGAGACCCAGTACTTC.